Shown below are 2 T cell receptor beta chains from a single sample sequenced in a study of OX40 agonist ivuxolimab in advanced cancers. Assay used: immunoSEQ multiplex PCR; TCRdb lists only in-frame clones, some missing. This table has 23,000 or so clones, less than 90% appearing once. Material: CD4+ or CD8+ T cells sorted from blood, obtained in a trial of the OX40 agonist ivuxolimab. These receptors all stem from an adult with an advanced solid tumor such as melanoma, head and neck, liver or kidney cancer.

This rearrangement joins TRBV27 to TRBJ2-1; D may correspond to TRBD1 or TRBD2 (5 bases each). CDR1 is MNHEY and CDR2 is SMNVEV in the germline V gene (reference sequence). CDR3 length: 15 residues. V lost 5 bases, J lost 9 bases, and 20 bases lay in between. The CDR3, as DNA: TGTGCCAGCAGTCCCCCATGGGGGTGGGATGGTGAGCAGTTCTTC. Protein product: CASSPPWGWDGEQFF.

The rearrangement joins TRBV5-6 to TRBJ1-2; 7 bases are a match to TRBD1. This CDR3 has 13 residues. CDR1 and CDR2 from the germline V gene are SGHDT and YYEEEE. Losses at the gene ends were 2 bases for V and 7 bases for J; bases not matched to a gene: 5. CDR3 in amino acids: CASSFRQGRGYTF. The DNA of the CDR3 is TGTGCCAGCAGCTTTCGACAGGGCCGTGGCTACACCTTC.